This T cell receptor beta chain was identified during a study of cytomegalovirus exposure and HLA in healthy donors. Broader study findings: Reportedly, a later analysis found an Asian-associated ancestry cluster had fewer N-insertions than the roughly 630-donor mean. On later analysis, the bulk of CMV-associated TCR beta chains appeared to be HLA-restricted. Among TCR beta chains of equal frequency, HLA-associated ones were more clonally expanded in a later analysis.

Germline-derived CDR1 and CDR2 are SGHRS and YFSETQ. With 3 bases clipped from V and 2 bases from J, the junction kept 7 bases outside the gene matches. The CDR3 extends over 15 amino acids. Amplification used 60 Vbeta primers and 13 Jbeta primers. Sequenced by immunoSEQ multiplex PCR; TCRdb stores in-frame clones only, minus some. Among 150,000 to 250,000 clones listed, around 79% were seen once. Regarding this clone: Its antigen is not identified.

Material for sequencing was PBMCs. This clonotype originated in a girl aged 5 to 17 in good health and CMV-seropositive. The V and J genes are TRBV5-1 and TRBJ2-5; 7 nucleotides agree with TRBD2. DNA for the CDR3: TGCGCCAGCAGCTCCGGACTAGATACACAAGAGACCCAGTACTTC. It specifies CASSSGLDTQETQYF.